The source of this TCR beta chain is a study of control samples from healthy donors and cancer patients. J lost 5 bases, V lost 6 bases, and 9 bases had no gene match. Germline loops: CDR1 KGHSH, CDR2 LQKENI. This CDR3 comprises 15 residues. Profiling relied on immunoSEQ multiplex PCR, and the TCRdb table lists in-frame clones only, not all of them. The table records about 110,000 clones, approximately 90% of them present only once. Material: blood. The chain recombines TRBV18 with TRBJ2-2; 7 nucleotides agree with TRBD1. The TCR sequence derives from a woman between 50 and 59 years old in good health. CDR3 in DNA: TGTGCCAGCTCCCAAGACAGGGCGGAAACCGGGGAGCTGTTTTTT. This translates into CASSQDRAETGELFF.